The clone carrying this TCR beta chain was picked up a small number of times. Its antigen is currently unknown. Constant-segment-primed 5'RACE gave TCR alpha and TCR beta cDNA libraries with sample barcodes and UMIs. TCRdb used MiXCR to reprocess the 5' RACE reads, holding one entry per CDR3 protein. The data hold about 560,000 distinct CDR3 sequences, with approximately 15% observed a single time. This specimen comes from a study of T-cell memory formation after mild COVID-19. The CDR3 is 14 amino acids. V was clipped by 5 bases and J by 4 bases, with 14 bases between them. Per germline, CDR1 SEHNR and CDR2 FQNEAQ (reference sequence). Study-level results: Clones shrinking between day 15 and 85 showed a balanced CD4/CD8 split, and those that grew later tilted toward CD4+. Mainly in CM and EM were contracting CD4+ clones; CD8+ were in EMRA.

The specimen was PBMCs or a T cell subset sorted from them (not recorded which). V and J are TRBV7-9 and TRBJ1-2; D is unresolved. This receptor was taken from an adult woman who had mild COVID-19 (a few samples of this study predate the infection). Cell type and time point are not known. The CDR3 spells CASSPRAGSYGYTF. CDR3 DNA: TGTGCCAGCAGCCCAAGGGCAGGAAGCTATGGCTACACCTTC.